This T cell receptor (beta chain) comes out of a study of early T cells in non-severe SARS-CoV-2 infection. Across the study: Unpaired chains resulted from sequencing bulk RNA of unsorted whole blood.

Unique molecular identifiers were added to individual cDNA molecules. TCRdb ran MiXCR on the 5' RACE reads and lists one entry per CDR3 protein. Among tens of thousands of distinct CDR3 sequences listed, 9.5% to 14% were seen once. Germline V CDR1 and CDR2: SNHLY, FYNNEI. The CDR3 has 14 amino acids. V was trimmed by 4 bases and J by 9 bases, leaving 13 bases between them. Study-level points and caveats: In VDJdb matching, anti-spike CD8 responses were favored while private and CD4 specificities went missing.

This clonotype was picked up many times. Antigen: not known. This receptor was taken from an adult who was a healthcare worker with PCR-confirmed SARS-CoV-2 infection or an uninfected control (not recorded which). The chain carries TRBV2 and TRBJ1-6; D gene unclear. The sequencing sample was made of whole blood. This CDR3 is CASSVLVGISPLHF. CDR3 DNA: TGTGCCAGCAGTGTTCTTGTGGGGATTTCACCCCTCCACTTT.